This T cell receptor (beta chain) was captured by sequencing in a study of tumor and adjacent non-tumor tissue in lung cancer. Across the study: Patients were aged roughly 31 to 76, nine to eleven men and about five women, stage I to III. Millions of productive TCRbeta reads were obtained per sample on average. Notes on the study in general: In normal lung, the top 100 clones were significantly more dominant than in tumor.

Germline CDR1 SQVTM, CDR2 ANQGSEA. The CDR3 is 13 amino acids. No cell sorting was done before RNA was extracted from the tissue. As regards this clonotype: Its antigen remains unknown. The junction does not match germline at one end; this may be a read error.

A modified ARM-PCR protocol with three rounds of nested PCR amplified TCRbeta. A single record per CDR3 protein comes from TCRdb applying MiXCR to the multiplex PCR reads. Among 90,000 or so distinct CDR3 sequences listed, 61% were seen once. The sequence derives from a man aged 65 to 79 with non-small cell lung cancer. V usage is TRBV29-1 and J usage is TRBJ2-5; D gene uncertain. Material for sequencing was lung tumor tissue. CDR3 in amino acids: CSVDGRPQETQYF. CDR3 bases: TGCAGTGTTGATGGCAGACCGCAAGAGACCCAGTACTTC.